This TCR beta chain was recovered during a study of OX40 agonist ivuxolimab in advanced cancers. Study-level background: Dosing consisted of intravenous ivuxolimab at 0.01 to 10 mg/kg every 2 weeks. Study-level findings and limits: At 0.1 to 3.0 mg/kg, CD4+ and CD8+ blood T cells expanded clonally by week 6.

Trimming shortened V by 4 bases and J by 2 bases, and 11 bases separated the two germline ends. CDR3 length equals 14 residues. CDR1 SGHTA and CDR2 FQGNSA come from the germline V gene. For this clone: What it binds is not known.

Measured with immunoSEQ multiplex PCR; TCRdb has only the in-frame clones, and not every one. The sample shows about 31,000 clones, more than 70% of them seen only once. The origin of this receptor is an adult with an advanced solid tumor such as melanoma, head and neck, liver or kidney cancer. Sequenced here: CD4+ or CD8+ T cells sorted from blood, sampled in a trial of the OX40 agonist ivuxolimab. The V gene is TRBV7-2, the J gene TRBJ2-5, with TRBD1 as a possible D gene (5 bases). CDR3 sequence reads: CASSSGPVQETQYF. In DNA, the CDR3 is TGTGCCAGCAGCTCAGGGCCGGTTCAAGAGACCCAGTACTTC.